Below, 15 T cell receptor beta chains from the same sample are listed, as sequenced in a study of T cells in Graves' hyperthyroidism and ophthalmopathy. Authors of the study amplified TCR beta CDR3 regions from RNA transcripts. HTBI primers were employed in a first-round RT-PCR of the TCR CDR3. Each CDR3 protein is one row after TCRdb ran MiXCR on the multiplex PCR reads. Of over 700,000 distinct CDR3 sequences in the sample, around 40% were seen once. The sample comprised blood. The receptors shown here come from a woman in her forties with Graves' hyperthyroidism.

The V gene is TRBV11-2, the J gene TRBJ1-1; D may be TRBD1 (5 bases). The CDR3 consists of 13 residues. Germline loops: CDR1 SGHAT, CDR2 FQNNGV. Here the CDR3 reads CVIAGRSNTEAFF. The CDR3 DNA is TGTGTCATCGCGGGGCGTTCTAACACTGAAGCTTTCTTT.

This clonotype was counted only a few times. The rearrangement joins TRBV6-5 to TRBJ1-2, with 7 nucleotides matching TRBD1. J was trimmed by 4 bases and V by 7 bases; bases with no gene match: 12. The CDR3 is made up of 15 amino acids. The germline V gene encodes CDR1 MNHEY and CDR2 SVGAGI. The CDR3 reads CASTKGAGNGYGYTF. As DNA, the CDR3 is TGTGCCAGCACCAAGGGGGCAGGGAACGGCTATGGCTACACCTTC.

V and J are TRBV7-2 and TRBJ1-4; D is ambiguous. The CDR3 runs 14 residues. Germline assignment: CDR1 SGHTA and CDR2 FQGNSA. Trimming left V 6 bases short and J 8 bases short, with 16 bases between. The CDR3 loop reads CASSRGSRGEKLFF. The CDR3 nucleotides are TGTGCCAGCAGTCGCGGCAGCCGCGGGGAAAAACTGTTTTTT.

The chain employs TRBV6-5 and TRBJ1-5, with D maybe TRBD1 (5 bases). This CDR3 has 12 residues. CDR1 is MNHEY, CDR2 SVGAGI, per germline. Trimming stripped 8 bases from V and 5 bases from J, with 10 bases between. Here the CDR3 DNA reads TGTGCCAGCCGTTCGGGGGATCAGCCCCAGCATTTT. Protein sequence: CASRSGDQPQHF.

This clonotype was found many times. This sequence joins TRBV2 and TRBJ1-5; no clear D gene. This CDR3 is built from 13 residues. Germline assignment: CDR1 SNHLY and CDR2 FYNNEI. The V end was cut by 4 bases, the J end by 3 bases, with 7 bases between. The CDR3 is CASSGWDNQPQHF. CDR3 coding DNA: TGTGCCAGCAGTGGGTGGGACAATCAGCCCCAGCATTTT.

Only a few counts were recorded for this clonotype. The gene calls are TRBV5-1 and TRBJ1-2; possibly TRBD1 for D (6 bases). This CDR3 is built from 16 residues. CDR1 SGHRS and CDR2 YFSETQ come from the germline V gene. With 4 bases removed from V and 4 bases from J, the gap between germline ends came to 20 bases. The CDR3 DNA reads as TGCGCCAGCAGCCTCGCCAGCTTACAGGGAGCCTATGGCTACACCTTC. It encodes CASSLASLQGAYGYTF.

As regards this clonotype: Germline is not matched at one junction end, which may reflect a read error. The rearrangement links TRBV5-5 to TRBJ1-5; tentative D call: TRBD1 (5 bases). The germline CDR1 and CDR2 sequences are SGHKS and YYEKEE (reference sequence). CDR3 length: 15 residues. The CDR3 DNA follows: TGCGCCAGCAGCCAATATCGGGGGGACAATCAGCCCCAGCATTTT. Protein sequence: CASSQYRGDNQPQHF.

The V gene is TRBV29-1, the J gene TRBJ1-2; TRBD1 matches at 9 bases. With V trimmed by 5 bases and J by 4 bases, 8 bases remained unmatched. Germline V gives CDR1 SQVTM, CDR2 ANQGSEA. This CDR3 spans 14 amino acids. CDR3 loop: CSVLPGQGFYGYTF. In nucleotides, the CDR3 is TGCAGCGTTCTCCCGGGACAGGGCTTCTATGGCTACACCTTC.

This rearrangement joins TRBV7-9 to TRBJ1-4, with no clear D. In germline, CDR1 is SEHNR, CDR2 FQNEAQ (reference sequence). Trimming removed 3 bases from V and 2 bases from J, with 7 bases in between. This CDR3 comprises 14 residues. The CDR3 DNA is TGTGCCAGCAGCTTTTTGGTGACTAATGAAAAACTGTTTTTT. Translating gives CASSFLVTNEKLFF. Together with reference TRBV7-9 and TRBJ1-4, the CDR3 gives the full variable domain: DTGVSQNPRHKITKRGQNVTFRCDPISEHNRLYWYRQTLGQGPEFLTYFQNEAQLEKSRLLSDRFSAERPKGSFSTLEIQRTEQGDSAMYLCASSFLVTNEKLFFGSGTQLSVL.

The chain carries TRBV12-3 or TRBV12-4 and TRBJ2-5, with TRBD1 matching 7 bases. The CDR3 runs 14 residues. With 7 bases clipped from V and 9 bases from J, the junction kept 14 bases outside the gene matches. CDR3 in amino acids: CASKVEGAGQPQYF. Written as DNA, the CDR3 is TGTGCCAGCAAAGTAGAGGGGGCAGGTCAGCCCCAGTACTTC.

This clonotype was counted ten times or more. The genes are TRBV19 and TRBJ1-6, with a tentative D call TRBD1 (6 bases). V lost 8 bases and J 9 bases, leaving 17 bases between the germline ends. Germline V lookup: CDR1 LNHDA, CDR2 SQIVND (reference sequence). The CDR3 extends over 14 amino acids. The CDR3 is CASSRGGQGSPLHF. The DNA of the CDR3 is TGTGCCAGTTCCCGGGGGGGCCAGGGTTCACCCCTCCACTTT.

This clonotype was counted only a few times. The rearrangement joins TRBV7-8 to TRBJ2-7; D may be TRBD2 (5 bases). Near its end, the DNA agrees better with TRBJ2-1, so the J call may be wrong. The CDR3 runs 11 residues. Germline V gene data show CDR1 as SGHVS and CDR2 as FQNEAQ. The CDR3 loop reads CASKVGIEQFF. Written as DNA, the CDR3 is TGTGCCAGCAAGGTCGGGATTGAGCAGTTCTTC.

V is TRBV7-8 and J is TRBJ1-5, with D possibly being TRBD1 (6 bases). CDR1 and CDR2 from the germline V gene are SGHVS and FQNEAQ. V was shortened by 1 base and J by 0 bases, with 10 bases between the two germline ends. The CDR3 is 16 amino acids. The CDR3: CASSLVNRDSNQPQHF. Written as DNA, the CDR3 is TGTGCCAGCAGCTTAGTTAACAGGGATAGCAATCAGCCCCAGCATTTT.

This clonotype was detected ten times or more. V gene TRBV4-3 combines with J gene TRBJ2-5; D is perhaps TRBD2 (6 bases). CDR1 is LGHNA and CDR2 is YSLEER in the germline V gene. CDR3 size: 16 residues. Deletions cut 1 base from V and 5 bases from J, with 17 bases between. In DNA, the CDR3 is TGCGCCAGCAGCCAAGCCCTTGGGCTAGCGTGGGAGACCCAGTACTTC. This gives the protein CASSQALGLAWETQYF.

In its sample, this clonotype was seen a few times. The chain uses TRBV19 and TRBJ2-7; 7 nucleotides line up with TRBD1. The CDR3 has 13 amino acids. The ends lost 5 bases at V and 2 bases at J; junction bases unmatched: 3. CDR1 and CDR2 (germline): LNHDA, SQIVND (reference sequence). The CDR3: CASSSDRTYEQYF. CDR3 nucleotides: TGTGCCAGTAGTTCGGACAGGACCTACGAGCAGTACTTC. Combining the CDR3 with reference TRBV19 and TRBJ2-7 gives the whole variable domain DGGITQSPKYLFRKEGQNVTLSCEQNLNHDAMYWYRQDPGQGLRLIYYSQIVNDFQKGDIAEGYSVSREKKESFPLTVTSAQKNPTAFYLCASSSDRTYEQYFGPGTRLTVT.